The rows below give T cell receptor beta chains drawn from one sample of a study of shared clonotypes between healthy human individuals. Repertoires were generated with immunoSEQ multiplex PCR, while TCRdb's copy carries only in-frame clones and drops some. The sample includes roughly 640,000 clones, approximately 97% seen only once; the top ten take 0.045% to 0.07%. The sequenced sample was naive CD4+ T cells sorted from blood. The receptors here all came from a woman in her thirties in good health. Both conserved end residues are part of each CDR3. The D gene is left open where the match is weak. Clone size is not always given. Where it is, it says once, few, many or a class for expanded clones.

V,length,J,size,D,DNA,CDR3
TRBV28,15,TRBJ2-7,.,TRBD1,TGTGCCAGCAGTTTATGGGACAGGGGGCTCGGTGAGCAGTACTTC,CASSLWDRGLGEQYF
TRBV5-1,16,TRBJ2-2,once,.,TGCGCCAGCAGCTTGGCCGGGACTTCCCTTTCGGGGGAGCTGTTTTTT,CASSLAGTSLSGELFF
TRBV6-1,11,TRBJ2-7,.,.,TGTGCCAGCAGAGCTACGAGGGAGCAGTACTTC,CASRATREQYF
TRBV4-1,16,TRBJ1-2,.,TRBD1,TGCGCCAGCAGCCAAGCCGGGACAGGGGGCGACTATGGCTACACCTTC,CASSQAGTGGDYGYTF
TRBV6-5,14,TRBJ1-6,.,.,TGTGCCAGCAGTTATGGGCAGGAAGATTCACCCCTCCACTTT,CASSYGQEDSPLHF
TRBV7-2,16,TRBJ2-4,.,TRBD2,TGTGCCAGCAGCAATAGCGGGAGGGTGGCCAAAAACATTCAGTACTTC,CASSNSGRVAKNIQYF
TRBV5-6,17,TRBJ2-1,.,TRBD2,TGTGCCAGCAGCTTGTTTTCCGCGGGAGAACGTTCTCAAAGGCAGTTCTTC,CASSLFSAGERSQRQFF
TRBV15,15,TRBJ1-2,.,.,TGTGCCACCAGCAGAGATCAGGGTCTCGGCTATGGCTACACCTTC,CATSRDQGLGYGYTF
TRBV18,14,TRBJ2-7,.,.,TGTGCCACTGGTCCAGGGACGGATCCCTACGAGCAGTACTTC,CATGPGTDPYEQYF
TRBV5-1,17,TRBJ1-2,.,TRBD1,TGCGCCAGCAGCTACTACTCATCAGGACAGGGTTTCTATGGCTACACCTTC,CASSYYSSGQGFYGYTF
TRBV19,16,TRBJ2-5,.,.,TGTGCCAGTAGTATAGTTGGGTACGAAGGTAGAGAGACCCAGTACTTC,CASSIVGYEGRETQYF
TRBV9,13,TRBJ2-3,.,.,TGTGCCAGCAGCCCCGGACTGTCCGATACGCAGTATTTT,CASSPGLSDTQYF
TRBV5-1,13,TRBJ2-7,once,.,TGCGCCAGCAGATTAGCTGGGAACTACGAGCAGTACTTC,CASRLAGNYEQYF
TRBV28,14,TRBJ2-7,.,TRBD2,TGTGCCAGCAGTGTAGCGGGATCCACCTACGAGCAGTACTTC,CASSVAGSTYEQYF
TRBV19,16,TRBJ2-2,.,TRBD1,TGTGCCAGTAGTATCGGACAGGGGGCGGGGAACGGGGAGCTGTTTTTT,CASSIGQGAGNGELFF
TRBV28,12,TRBJ2-7,.,TRBD2,TGTGCCAGCACTAGCGGGAGTTACCAGCAGTACTTC,CASTSGSYQQYF
TRBV4-1,12,TRBJ2-2,.,.,TGCGCCAGCAGTCGGACGGGCGGGGAGCTGTTTTTT,CASSRTGGELFF
TRBV4-1,17,TRBJ2-7,.,.,TGCGCCAGCAGCCAAAACCCTGACTTCTTAAATGCCTACGAGCAGTACTTC,CASSQNPDFLNAYEQYF
TRBV15,16,TRBJ2-1,.,TRBD1,TGTGCCACCAGCAGAGAGGGGACAGGGCGGCTCCATGAGCAGTTCTTC,CATSREGTGRLHEQFF
TRBV7-9,16,TRBJ1-1,.,.,TGTGCCAGCAGCTTAGCGCTCAGGGGCCCGGACACTGAAGCTTTCTTT,CASSLALRGPDTEAFF
TRBV18,14,TRBJ2-7,.,.,TGTGCCAGCTCACCGCCGAGACAGACCTACGAGCAGTACTTC,CASSPPRQTYEQYF
TRBV5-1,15,TRBJ1-2,.,TRBD1,TGCGCCAGCAGCTTGAGCGTGGGACAGAACTATGGCTACACCTTC,CASSLSVGQNYGYTF
TRBV21-1,15,TRBJ2-2,.,.,TGTGCCAGCAGACAGCATCCACAGGACGCGGTGGAGCTGTTTTTT,CASRQHPQDAVELFF
TRBV1,18,TRBJ2-7,once,.,TGCACCAGCAGCCAAGATCTTCGAAGGGAGTGGGAAAGGAACGAGCAGTACTTC,CTSSQDLRREWERNEQYF
TRBV5-1,15,TRBJ1-4,.,.,TGCGCCAGCAGCTTAAGAGACCGGGGAAATGAAAAACTGTTTTTT,CASSLRDRGNEKLFF
TRBV7-9,15,TRBJ1-6,.,TRBD1,TGTGCCAGCAGCATGTGGGACAGGGGCAACTCACCCCTCCACTTT,CASSMWDRGNSPLHF
TRBV7-2,16,TRBJ2-1,.,TRBD2,TGTGCCAGCAGCTCCCGACGGGAGGGGTTTTACAATGAGCAGTTCTTC,CASSSRREGFYNEQFF
TRBV10-2,11,TRBJ2-7,.,.,TGCGCCAGCAGTGAGTCGCACGAGCAGTACTTC,CASSESHEQYF
TRBV6-4,15,TRBJ2-3,.,TRBD2,TGTGCCAGCAGTCTCACTAGCGGTAGAGCAGATACGCAGTATTTT,CASSLTSGRADTQYF
TRBV5-4,16,TRBJ2-1,.,TRBD2,TGTGCCAGCAGCTTGGGGGGCGGGAGATCCTACAATGAGCAGTTCTTC,CASSLGGGRSYNEQFF
TRBV2,15,TRBJ2-1,.,.,TGTGCCAGCAGTGGGGCTAGCGCCGCCTACAATGAGCAGTTCTTC,CASSGASAAYNEQFF
TRBV4-2,15,TRBJ1-6,.,TRBD1,TGTGCCAGCAGCGATGGGGACAGGGCCAATTCACCCCTCCACTTT,CASSDGDRANSPLHF
TRBV27,19,TRBJ2-7,.,.,TGTGCCAGCAGTTTTCGCCCCCCCCGGAGGCGGTTTGAGTCCTACGAGCAGTACTTC,CASSFRPPRRRFESYEQYF
TRBV10-2,16,TRBJ2-7,.,TRBD2,TGCGCCAGCAAGGACAGGATGGGACTAGCAGACGACGAGCAGTACTTC,CASKDRMGLADDEQYF
TRBV11-2,18,TRBJ2-1,.,TRBD2,TGTGCCAGCAGCCAATTAAGTATTCTAGCGGGAGGGAACAATGAGCAGTTCTTC,CASSQLSILAGGNNEQFF
TRBV5-4,15,TRBJ2-7,.,.,TGTGCCAGCAGCTTGTTAGGACAATCGCTCCACGAGCAGTACTTC,CASSLLGQSLHEQYF
TRBV9,12,TRBJ2-2,few,.,TGTGCCAGCAGCGTAGTGGCCGGGGAGCTGTTTTTT,CASSVVAGELFF
TRBV19,16,TRBJ2-1,.,TRBD2,TGTGCCAGTAGTAAAATAGCGGGAGCAACCTACAATGAGCAGTTCTTC,CASSKIAGATYNEQFF
TRBV7-9,16,TRBJ2-2,.,.,TGTGCCAGCAGCTTAGGGTACAGCGGTAACACCGGGGAGCTGTTTTTT,CASSLGYSGNTGELFF
TRBV6-5,14,TRBJ2-7,.,.,TGTGCCAGCAGTCCCGGTTCTAATACCTACGAGCAGTACTTC,CASSPGSNTYEQYF
TRBV2,15,TRBJ2-1,.,TRBD2,TGTGCCAGAGAGACTAGCGGGAGTCCCCTCAATGAGCAGTTCTTC,CARETSGSPLNEQFF
TRBV4-1,17,TRBJ2-1,.,.,TGCGCCAGCAGCCAAGGTGTCGTAAAGGGCCCCTACAATGAGCAGTTCTTC,CASSQGVVKGPYNEQFF
TRBV28,13,TRBJ2-7,.,.,TGTGCCAGCAGTTTAGAAGGGTACTACGAGCAGTACTTC,CASSLEGYYEQYF
TRBV11-2,16,TRBJ2-1,.,TRBD2,TGTGCCAGCAGCTTAGCTAGCGGGAGCCCCTACAATGAGCAGTTCTTC,CASSLASGSPYNEQFF
TRBV5-5,15,TRBJ1-2,.,.,TGTGCCAGCAGCTTGGCAGGTTGGGGGGAGTATGGCTACACCTTC,CASSLAGWGEYGYTF
TRBV28,17,TRBJ1-2,.,TRBD1,TGTGCCAGCAGTTACGTACCTCCGGGACAGGGGAGCGATGGCTACACCTTC,CASSYVPPGQGSDGYTF
TRBV30,14,TRBJ2-7,.,.,TGTGCCTGGAGTGTAGTGGGGGGCTACTACGAGCAGTACTTC,CAWSVVGGYYEQYF
TRBV5-1,11,TRBJ1-4,once,.,TGCGCCAGCAGCTTGGGCGAAAAACTGTTTTTT,CASSLGEKLFF
TRBV2,13,TRBJ1-1,.,.,TGTGCCATTTCGGGTCGTGGGAAGACTGAAGCTTTCTTT,CAISGRGKTEAFF
TRBV10-3,14,TRBJ1-6,.,TRBD1,TGTGCCATCAGTGAGTGGGACAGCGGAATACCCCTCCACTTT,CAISEWDSGIPLHF
TRBV5-1,14,TRBJ1-1,once,.,TGCGCCAGCAGCTTGGATGCGTTGAACACTGAAGCTTTCTTT,CASSLDALNTEAFF
TRBV6-5,16,TRBJ2-5,.,.,TGTGCCAGCAGTTACTCGGGGGGATGGGATGGAGAGACCCAGTACTTC,CASSYSGGWDGETQYF